One and the same sample provided the 25 T cell receptor beta chains below, sequenced in a study of cytomegalovirus exposure and HLA in healthy donors. Primers: 60 Vbeta forward and 13 Jbeta reverse. Clones were sequenced by immunoSEQ multiplex PCR, and TCRdb holds only the in-frame ones, with some missing. The sample carries about 120,000 clones, approximately 15% recorded once. The sequenced sample was PBMCs. These receptors came from a woman younger than 30 in good health and CMV-seronegative.

The chain couples TRBV7-2 to TRBJ2-7, with 8 bases aligning to TRBD2. The CDR3 consists of 15 residues. V lost 1 base, J lost 2 bases, and 4 bases stayed unmatched. The germline V gene has CDR1 SGHTA and CDR2 FQGNSA. This CDR3 reads CASSLGSGVPYEQYF. In DNA, the CDR3 is TGTGCCAGCAGCTTAGGTAGCGGGGTACCCTACGAGCAGTACTTC.

This clone showed up just a few times. The J gene is TRBJ1-3, the V gene TRBV20-1; no reliable D call. The ends were cut back, 3 bases at V and 6 bases at J, with 6 bases in the middle. Germline CDR1 reads DFQATT; CDR2 reads SNEGSKA (reference sequence). The CDR3 totals 11 residues. The CDR3 bases are TGCAGTGCTAGGGTAGCAAACACCATATATTTT. Amino acid sequence: CSARVANTIYF.

This clone was observed a few times. The rearrangement uses TRBV29-1 and TRBJ2-3; 12 bases line up with TRBD1. Losses at the gene ends were 3 bases for V and 7 bases for J; bases not matched to a gene: 8. CDR1 and CDR2 from the germline V gene are SQVTM and ANQGSEA. CDR3 size: 15 residues. CDR3 amino acids: CSVDWDRGQAYTQYF. The CDR3 region has the DNA TGCAGCGTTGATTGGGACAGGGGGCAGGCGTATACGCAGTATTTT.

Only a few counts were recorded for this clone. The CDR3 DNA is TGTGCCAGTAGTATAGCGGGGGGTACTAACTATGGCTACACCTTC. Its translation: CASSIAGGTNYGYTF. The chain recombines TRBV19 with TRBJ1-2; TRBD1 might be the D (5 bases). The germline V gene encodes CDR1 LNHDA and CDR2 SQIVND (reference sequence). The CDR3 contains 15 residues. Trimming shortened V by 1 base and J by 0 bases, and 9 bases separated the two germline ends.

The table lists this clone with a few counts. The V and J genes are TRBV4-3 and TRBJ2-4, with 14 bases lining up with TRBD2. The CDR3 length is 17 residues. The trim removed 1 base at V and 9 bases at J, leaving 8 bases unmatched. From germline, CDR1 is LGHNA and CDR2 YSLEER. The CDR3 DNA reads as TGCGCCAGCAGCCAAGCCGGGACTAGCGGGGGCTGGGGCATTCAGTACTTC. Amino acid sequence: CASSQAGTSGGWGIQYF.

V gene TRBV5-1 combines with J gene TRBJ1-3; possible D gene TRBD1, 6 bases. Trimming removed 4 bases from V and 9 bases from J, with 11 bases in between. CDR1 and CDR2 from the germline V gene are SGHRS and YFSETQ. This CDR3 contains 12 residues. The CDR3 sequence is CASSGQFGTIYF. As DNA, the CDR3 is TGCGCCAGCAGCGGACAGTTTGGCACCATATATTTT.

The V gene is TRBV28, the J gene TRBJ1-1, with 7 bases lining up with TRBD1. Germline V lookup: CDR1 MDHEN, CDR2 SYDVKM. There are 17 residues in the CDR3. V dropped 1 base and J dropped 1; count of bases not matched to a gene: 9. This CDR3 is CASSLSSGGGRNTEAFF. In nucleotides, the CDR3 is TGTGCCAGCAGTTTATCCTCGGGAGGGGGCAGGAACACTGAAGCTTTCTTT. The full variable domain, with the rest looked up from reference TRBV28 and TRBJ1-1, is DVKVTQSSRYLVKRTGEKVFLECVQDMDHENMFWYRQDPGLGLRLIYFSYDVKMKEKGDIPEGYSVSREKKERFSLILESASTNQTSMYLCASSLSSGGGRNTEAFFGQGTRLTVV.

This clone was detected only a few times. This sequence joins TRBV6-5 and TRBJ2-1, with TRBD2 identical over 12 bases. CDR1 is MNHEY and CDR2 is SVGAGI in the germline V gene. The CDR3 spans 16 residues. V shed 2 bases, J shed 8 bases, and the junction held 7 bases outside the gene matches. The CDR3 coding sequence is TGTGCCAGCAGTTACAGTCTAGCGGGGGGGCGGGATGAGCAGTTCTTC. The encoded protein is CASSYSLAGGRDEQFF.

The chain couples TRBV15 to TRBJ1-4; D unresolved. V lost 5 bases and J lost 2, with 15 bases in between. The V gene's germline CDR1 is LNHNV and CDR2 YYDKDF (reference sequence). This CDR3 spans 16 amino acids. The CDR3 region has the DNA TGTGCCACCAGCCTTCGTGAGGTAGCGACTAATGAAAAACTGTTTTTT. The encoded protein is CATSLREVATNEKLFF.

J is TRBJ1-1 and V is TRBV15; the D is unclear. From germline, CDR1 is LNHNV and CDR2 YYDKDF (reference sequence). The V end lost 1 base, the J end lost 1 base, and 4 bases lay between the germline ends. The CDR3 sequence is 13 residues long. CDR3 DNA: TGTGCCACCAGCAGAGCATCGAACACTGAAGCTTTCTTT. It specifies CATSRASNTEAFF.

This clone was detected only a few times. The V gene is TRBV28, the J gene TRBJ1-1; possibly TRBD1 for D (6 bases). The CDR3 consists of 18 residues. Germline V gene sequence: CDR1 MDHEN, CDR2 SYDVKM. The V and J ends lost 2 bases and 0 bases respectively, with 19 bases between them. In nucleotides, the CDR3 is TGTGCCAGCAGTTTACTCTTAGGACAGAACATCATGAACACTGAAGCTTTCTTT. This encodes CASSLLLGQNIMNTEAFF.

In DNA, the CDR3 is TGCGCCAGCAGCTGGGAAGCTCGACTAGCGGGGGACAATGAGCAGTTCTTC. This codes for CASSWEARLAGDNEQFF. The V gene is TRBV4-1, the J gene TRBJ2-1; 12 nucleotides align to TRBD2. The germline CDR1 and CDR2 sequences are MGHRA and YSYEKL. Trimming cost V 5 bases and J 5 bases; bases outside gene matches: 10. The CDR3 is 17 amino acids.

This clone has just a few counts. The chain recombines TRBV6-5 with TRBJ2-7; D remains unclear. Trimming took 4 bases from V and 0 from J, leaving 10 bases between them. The CDR3 length is 14 residues. CDR1 is MNHEY, CDR2 SVGAGI, per germline. As DNA, the CDR3 is TGTGCCAGCAGTTTACTATTGAGCTCCTACGAGCAGTACTTC. It codes for CASSLLLSSYEQYF.

This clone was counted a few times. An end of the junction does not agree with germline; a read error may underlie this. The V call is TRBV19, the J call TRBJ2-7; 9 bases are shared with TRBD1. CDR1 LNHDA and CDR2 SQIVND come from the germline V gene (reference sequence). The length of the CDR3 is 14 residues. The CDR3 sequence is CASRRTGGSHEQYF. DNA of the CDR3: TGTGCCAGTAGGCGAACAGGGGGCTCCCACGAGCAGTACTTC.

The genes are TRBV6-4 and TRBJ1-5, with 7 positions matching TRBD1. Germline-derived CDR1 and CDR2 are MRHNA and SNTAGT. This CDR3 comprises 15 residues. V was clipped by 7 bases and J by 6 bases; unmatched bases: 12. In DNA form, the CDR3 reads TGTGCCAGCAACGAACCGGACAGGTTGGTTCAGCCCCAGCATTTT. It specifies CASNEPDRLVQPQHF.

The genes are TRBV5-1 and TRBJ1-3; D remains unclear. With 6 bases removed from V and 4 bases from J, the gap between germline ends came to 11 bases. The CDR3 has 13 residues. The V gene's germline CDR1 is SGHRS and CDR2 YFSETQ. The CDR3 is CASTESGGNTIYF. CDR3 in DNA: TGCGCCAGCACCGAGTCAGGCGGAAACACCATATATTTT.

This clone has at least ten counts. V and J are TRBV5-6 and TRBJ1-1; D is unclear. There are 13 residues in the CDR3. The V end lost 8 bases, the J end lost 0 bases, and 11 bases lay between the germline ends. The germline V gene has CDR1 SGHDT and CDR2 YYEEEE. Here the CDR3 DNA reads TGTGCCAGTGGCGGCGGAATGAACACTGAAGCTTTCTTT. Amino acid sequence: CASGGGMNTEAFF.

This clone was observed a handful of times. This chain connects TRBV2 to TRBJ1-2; D unresolved. Trimming stripped 3 bases from V and 8 bases from J, with 10 bases between. This CDR3 is 12 amino acids long. Germline V gene lookup returns CDR1 SNHLY and CDR2 FYNNEI. CDR3 protein: CASSEHSLGYTF. The DNA for the CDR3 is TGTGCCAGCAGTGAGCACTCGCTCGGCTACACCTTC.

This clone was seen a handful of times. The chain couples TRBV2 to TRBJ2-7, with TRBD1 identical over 12 bases. The CDR3 loop spans 13 amino acids. Losses at the gene ends were 4 bases for V and 6 bases for J; bases not matched to a gene: 1. CDR1 is SNHLY, CDR2 FYNNEI, per germline. As DNA, the CDR3 is TGTGCCAGCAGTGGGGACAGGGGGCTCGAGCAGTACTTC. This sequence encodes CASSGDRGLEQYF.

This clone was seen a few times. CDR3 in amino acids: CATSRDRGSGNTIYF. The CDR3 DNA follows: TGTGCCACCAGCCGCGACAGGGGCTCTGGAAACACCATATATTTT. The V and J genes are TRBV15 and TRBJ1-3, with 8 bases fitting TRBD1. This CDR3 is built from 15 residues. Germline lookup yields CDR1 LNHNV and CDR2 YYDKDF (reference sequence). V lost 5 bases and J lost 0; bases outside the gene matches: 3.

The chain recombines TRBV7-6 with TRBJ2-4; 8 bases are shared with TRBD1. The germline gives CDR1 SGHVS, CDR2 FNYEAQ. After removal of 1 base from V and 7 bases from J, the junction contained 9 bases not matched to a gene. The CDR3 runs to 16 residues. The CDR3 region is CASSLGQGAIRNIQYF. In DNA, the CDR3 is TGTGCCAGCAGCTTAGGGCAGGGGGCGATCCGGAACATTCAGTACTTC.

Written as DNA, the CDR3 is TGCGCCAGCAGCACAGGACTAGCGGGGGGCCCGAGCGAGCAGTACTTC. It translates to CASSTGLAGGPSEQYF. The V gene is TRBV5-1, the J gene TRBJ2-7; 14 bases agree with TRBD2. J gave up 6 bases and V 4 bases, and 9 bases lay outside the gene matches. The CDR3 consists of 16 residues. Germline CDR1 is SGHRS and CDR2 is YFSETQ.

This chain joins TRBV2 and TRBJ1-2; TRBD1 is a possible D gene (5 bases). V lost 7 bases, J lost 4 bases, and 10 bases lay in between. CDR1 and CDR2 from the germline V gene are SNHLY and FYNNEI. The CDR3 has 12 amino acids. The CDR3 nucleotides are TGTGCCAGCAATTCTGACAGCTATGGCTACACCTTC. As protein: CASNSDSYGYTF.

The V and J genes are TRBV10-3 and TRBJ2-2; 7 positions match TRBD1. This CDR3 comprises 16 residues. V shed 10 bases, J shed 5 bases, and the junction held 16 bases outside the gene matches. Germline-derived CDR1 and CDR2 are ENHRY and SYGVKD. The CDR3 DNA reads as TGTGCCACCCGCCTATTTCCAGGGGGAGATACCGGGGAGCTGTTTTTT. Translating it yields CATRLFPGGDTGELFF.

This clone was seen more than once but under ten times. The V and J genes are TRBV5-1 and TRBJ1-2, with D uncertain. Germline V gene sequence: CDR1 SGHRS, CDR2 YFSETQ. The CDR3 runs 14 residues. The ends were cut back, 6 bases at V and 2 bases at J, with 14 bases in the middle. CDR3 DNA sequence: TGCGCCAGCACTGACCAGGCGGGGAACTATGGCTACACCTTC. This codes for CASTDQAGNYGYTF.